A selection of T cell receptor beta chains follows, all from one sample in a study of quantifying T cell responses using KT2 cells. Each CDR3 protein gets one entry after TCRdb re-called the UMI-ligation and nested PCR reads with MiXCR. This table holds 39,000 or so distinct CDR3 sequences, about a sixth found once. Sequenced: PBMCs spiked with cells of the T cell clone KT2. These receptors were obtained from a human donor. Each CDR3 is given without its conserved first and last residue.

>TRBV5-1|TRBJ2-3
ASSSERGGPDTQY
>TRBV19|TRBJ2-2
ASSMSGRNTGELF
>TRBV2|TRBJ2-2
ASSADTGELF
>TRBV11-2|TRBJ2-3
ASSSGPLDYTDTQY
>TRBV7-8|TRBJ1-3
ASTSSGNTIY
>TRBV6-5|TRBJ2-1
ASSSTGGRYNEQF
>TRBV7-4|TRBJ2-3
ASSLSRLRNPDTQY
>TRBV5-1|TRBJ2-1
ASSLVPGLAGEEQF
>TRBV12-3/TRBV12-4|TRBJ2-1
ASSRSWSNGEQF
>TRBV6-1|TRBJ2-2
ASRLRQDSNTGELF
>TRBV7-9|TRBJ2-1
ASSFGSSYNEQF
>TRBV2|TRBJ2-7
ASSEERGLAEQY
>TRBV4-1|TRBJ2-3
ASSQWGPSTDTQY
>TRBV6-6|TRBJ1-1
ASSRQGEGLNTEAF